Sequencing of this T cell receptor (delta chain) was carried out in a study of gamma-delta T cells after stem cell transplantation. As for this clone: The TCRdb protein, from a much larger clone, departs from this DNA's translation at residue 13, likely by read error; the protein shown derives from the DNA.

TCRdb re-processed the RT-PCR reads via CATT. The table lists some 2,900 delta-chain clones, around 3.3% of them singletons. This CDR3 has 18 residues. Germline V gives CDR1 GEAIGNYY, CDR2 EKD. V gave up 2 bases and J gave up 4 bases; unmatched junction bases: 16. The TCR originated in a human donor. It is not recorded whose cells these are; they may come from a transplant donor. The V and J genes are TRDV2 and TRDJ1; 9 bases line up with TRDD3. Material: gamma-delta T cells. CDR3 residues: CACDNILGDPKYIDKLIF. The CDR3 DNA sequence: TGTGCCTGTGACAATATACTGGGGGACCCGAAGTACATCGATAAACTCATCTTT.